This T cell receptor beta chain originates from a study of spatial heterogeneity in lung cancer. Study-wide background: Alpha-chain detections were consistently fewer than beta-chain detections among the sequences.

The CDR3 covers 17 residues. Germline V CDR1 and CDR2: LNHDA, SQIVND (reference sequence). The trim removed 0 bases at V and 5 bases at J, leaving 7 bases unmatched. Noted time point: sample taken at primary tumor resection. Researchers sequenced whole RNA taken from tumor, nontumor lung or frozen PBMC without sorting. Single TCR cDNA molecules each had their own unique molecular identifier. TCRdb re-derived calls from the 5' RACE reads in MiXCR, one entry per CDR3 protein. The top ten clones hold around 9.6% of a sample with fewer than 18,000 distinct CDR3 sequences, 3.6% of them seen once. This clonotype was seen many times. This beta chain lies outside the target of a library built for alpha chains; its clone size means little.

The source was normal lung tissue next to the tumor, collected at surgery. The V and J genes are TRBV19 and TRBJ1-5, with TRBD1 matching 10 bases. This receptor was taken from a male donor with early-stage non-small cell lung cancer. This CDR3 reads CASSIERDRGYYQPQHF. The CDR3 DNA is TGTGCCAGTAGTATAGAAAGGGACAGGGGTTACTATCAGCCCCAGCATTTT.